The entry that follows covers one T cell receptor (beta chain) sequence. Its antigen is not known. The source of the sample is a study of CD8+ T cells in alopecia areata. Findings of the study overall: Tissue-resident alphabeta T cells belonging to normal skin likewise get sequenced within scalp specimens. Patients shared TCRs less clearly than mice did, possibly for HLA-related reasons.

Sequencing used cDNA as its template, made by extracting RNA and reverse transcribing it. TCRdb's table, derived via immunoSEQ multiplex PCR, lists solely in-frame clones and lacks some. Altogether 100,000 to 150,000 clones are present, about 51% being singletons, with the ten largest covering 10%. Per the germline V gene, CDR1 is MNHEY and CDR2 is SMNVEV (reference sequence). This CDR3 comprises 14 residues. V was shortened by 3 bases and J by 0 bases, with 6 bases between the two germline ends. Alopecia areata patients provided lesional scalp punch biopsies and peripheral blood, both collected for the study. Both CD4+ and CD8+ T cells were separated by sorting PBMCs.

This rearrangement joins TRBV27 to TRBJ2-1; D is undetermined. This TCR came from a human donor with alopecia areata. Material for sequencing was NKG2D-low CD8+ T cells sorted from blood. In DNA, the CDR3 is TGTGCCAGCAGTTTTTCGAGCTCCTACAATGAGCAGTTCTTC. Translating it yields CASSFSSSYNEQFF.